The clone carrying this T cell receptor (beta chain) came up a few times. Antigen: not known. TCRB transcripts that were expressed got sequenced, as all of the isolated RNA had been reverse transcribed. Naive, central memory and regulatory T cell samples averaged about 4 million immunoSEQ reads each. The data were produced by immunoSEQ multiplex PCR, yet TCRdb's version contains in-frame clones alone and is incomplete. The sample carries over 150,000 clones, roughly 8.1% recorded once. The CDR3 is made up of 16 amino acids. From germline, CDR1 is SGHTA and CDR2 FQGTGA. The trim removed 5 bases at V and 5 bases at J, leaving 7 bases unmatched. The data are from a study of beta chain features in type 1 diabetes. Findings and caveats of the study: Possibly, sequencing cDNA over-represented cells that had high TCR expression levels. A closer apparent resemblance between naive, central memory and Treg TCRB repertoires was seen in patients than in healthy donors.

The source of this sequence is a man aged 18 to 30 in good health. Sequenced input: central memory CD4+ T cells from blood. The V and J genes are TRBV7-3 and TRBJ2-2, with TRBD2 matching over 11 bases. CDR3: CASSPPGLAGTGELFF. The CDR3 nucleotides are TGTGCCAGCAGCCCCCCCGGACTAGCGGGTACCGGGGAGCTGTTTTTT.